The following is a T cell receptor (beta chain) sequence with its context. Its specificity is not known. This sample also contains other DNA sequences that code for the same CDR3. The sample comes from a study of beta chain features in type 1 diabetes. The study, taken as a whole, reports: A greater similarity of naive, central memory and Treg TCRB repertoires was seen among patients than among healthy donors. Any PCR bias toward short templates would affect both groups alike.

The CDR3 contains 12 residues. The V segment lost 2 bases and the J segment 7 bases; nucleotides outside the gene matches: 1. Per the germline V gene, CDR1 is KGHSH and CDR2 is LQKENI. Since all of the isolated RNA was reverse transcribed, expressed TCRB transcripts were what got sequenced. Generated by immunoSEQ multiplex PCR, the TCRdb table keeps only in-frame clones and is missing some. The sample holds some 220,000 clones, 11% seen once. Sorting of CD4+ naive, central memory, regulatory and stem cell-like memory cells was performed via CD45RO/CCR7/CD25/CD127/CD95/CD27. Sorted cells reached over 98% purity in every population.

This receptor was obtained from a man between 18 and 29 years old in good health. The sample taken for sequencing was central memory CD4+ T cells from blood. This chain links TRBV18 with TRBJ2-7, with 8 bases lining up with TRBD2. CDR3 sequence reads: CASSPGTREQYF. The CDR3 DNA reads TGTGCCAGCTCACCAGGGACTAGGGAGCAGTACTTC.